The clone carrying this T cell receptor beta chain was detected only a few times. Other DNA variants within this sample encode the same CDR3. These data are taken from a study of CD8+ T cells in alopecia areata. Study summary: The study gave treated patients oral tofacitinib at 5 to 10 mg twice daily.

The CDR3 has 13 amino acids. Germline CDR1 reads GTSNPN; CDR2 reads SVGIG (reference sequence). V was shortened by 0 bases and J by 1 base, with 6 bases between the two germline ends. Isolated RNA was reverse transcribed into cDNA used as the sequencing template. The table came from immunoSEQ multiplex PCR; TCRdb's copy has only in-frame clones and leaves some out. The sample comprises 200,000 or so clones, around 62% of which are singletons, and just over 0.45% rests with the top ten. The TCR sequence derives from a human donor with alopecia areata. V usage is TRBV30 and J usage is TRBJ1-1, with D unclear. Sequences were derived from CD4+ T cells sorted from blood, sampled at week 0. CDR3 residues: CAWSVRENTEAFF. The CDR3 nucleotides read TGTGCCTGGAGTGTACGGGAGAACACTGAAGCTTTCTTT.